One and the same sample provided the 25 T cell receptor beta chains below, sequenced in a study of neoadjuvant anti-PD-1 for oral cavity cancer. Sequenced by immunoSEQ multiplex PCR; TCRdb stores in-frame clones only, minus some. The table has roughly 14,000 clones, over 60% seen once; the top ten hold 2% to 3%. As to time point: after neoadjuvant nivolumab, at surgical resection. This sample comprised PBMCs, obtained after nivolumab (anti-PD-1) treatment. The source of these receptors is a person aged 35 to 85 with oral cavity squamous cell carcinoma.

The chain has TRBV15 and TRBJ2-2, with 14 bases aligning to TRBD2. V lost 0 bases to trimming and J lost 6 bases; unmatched junction nucleotides: 15. The CDR3 extends over 21 amino acids. Per the germline V gene, CDR1 is LNHNV and CDR2 is YYDKDF (reference sequence). Here the CDR3 DNA reads TGTGCCACCAGCAGAGATGGAATGATGATGTGGACTAGCGGGAGGCCCGGGGAGCTGTTTTTT. This sequence encodes CATSRDGMMMWTSGRPGELFF.

This chain uses TRBV10-3 with TRBJ2-1; 11 bases agree with TRBD2. V gave up 3 bases and J gave up 4 bases; unmatched junction bases: 5. The CDR3 is 16 amino acids. Germline V gene sequence: CDR1 ENHRY, CDR2 SYGVKD. This CDR3 reads CAISDFSGGEYNEQFF. The DNA of the CDR3 is TGTGCCATCAGTGATTTTAGCGGGGGGGAATACAATGAGCAGTTCTTC.

This chain connects TRBV10-3 to TRBJ1-4; D possibly corresponds to TRBD1 (5 bases). There are 16 residues in the CDR3. Deletions cut 6 bases from V and 10 bases from J, with 24 bases between. CDR1 is ENHRY and CDR2 is SYGVKD in the germline V gene. CDR3 amino acids: CAISSDSGTVGGKLFF. CDR3 in DNA: TGTGCCATCAGCTCAGATTCCGGGACCGTGGGTGGAAAACTGTTTTTT.

This CDR3 is CASSQEALGRQDTQYF. For the CDR3, the DNA is TGCGCCAGCAGCCAAGAGGCCCTAGGGCGACAGGATACGCAGTATTTT. J is TRBJ2-3 and V is TRBV4-1; D is possibly TRBD1 (5 bases). V was pared by 0 bases and J by 6 bases, with 16 bases between. The CDR3 is 16 residues long. Germline V gene lookup returns CDR1 MGHRA and CDR2 YSYEKL.

The CDR3 DNA reads as TGTGCCAGCAGCCAAACCGGGAATGAGCAGTTCTTC. This translates into CASSQTGNEQFF. The rearrangement links TRBV11-2 to TRBJ2-1; D is uncertain. The CDR3 loop spans 12 amino acids. The germline V gene encodes CDR1 SGHAT and CDR2 FQNNGV. Trimming removed 5 bases at V and 7 bases at J, with 9 bases between. The full variable domain, in which reference TRBV11-2 and TRBJ2-1 provide the parts outside the CDR3, is EAGVAQSPRYKIIEKRQSVAFWCNPISGHATLYWYQQILGQGPKLLIQFQNNGVVDDSQLPKDRFSAERLKGVDSTLKIQPAKLEDSAVYLCASSQTGNEQFFGPGTRLTVL.

This rearrangement joins TRBV27 to TRBJ2-2; 13 positions match TRBD2. V gave up 6 bases and J gave up 2 bases; unmatched junction bases: 6. The CDR3 totals 17 residues. Germline assignment: CDR1 MNHEY and CDR2 SMNVEV (reference sequence). The DNA for the CDR3 is TGTGCCAGCAGCCTATGGACTAGCGGGAGTAACACCGGGGAGCTGTTTTTT. This sequence encodes CASSLWTSGSNTGELFF.

The gene calls are TRBV5-1 and TRBJ2-3; D is possibly TRBD1 (5 bases). V was clipped by 0 bases and J by 0 bases, with 17 bases between them. The CDR3 runs 18 residues. Germline V gives CDR1 SGHRS, CDR2 YFSETQ. The CDR3 loop is CASSLGPRWQGSTDTQYF. For the CDR3, the DNA is TGCGCCAGCAGCTTGGGGCCCAGGTGGCAGGGAAGCACAGATACGCAGTATTTT. Together with reference TRBV5-1 and TRBJ2-3, the CDR3 gives the full variable domain: KAGVTQTPRYLIKTRGQQVTLSCSPISGHRSVSWYQQTPGQGLQFLFEYFSETQRNKGNFPGRFSGRQFSNSRSEMNVSTLELGDSALYLCASSLGPRWQGSTDTQYFGPGTRLTVL.

The rearrangement joins TRBV7-9 to TRBJ2-7, with TRBD1 matching 8 bases. This CDR3 has 16 amino acids. V lost 0 bases, J lost 3 bases, and 7 bases stayed unmatched. Germline assignment: CDR1 SEHNR and CDR2 FQNEAQ (reference sequence). The DNA of the CDR3 is TGTGCCAGCAGCTTAGCTGGGACAGGAGGGAGCTACGAGCAGTACTTC. It specifies CASSLAGTGGSYEQYF.

Only a few counts were recorded for this clone. This chain links TRBV19 with TRBJ1-5, with 7 bases lining up with TRBD1. The CDR3 covers 13 residues. V was clipped by 6 bases and J by 3 bases; unmatched bases: 2. The germline CDR1 and CDR2 sequences are LNHDA and SQIVND (reference sequence). DNA for the CDR3: TGTGCCAGTAGCGGGACAGTCAATCAGCCCCAGCATTTT. Protein product: CASSGTVNQPQHF.

The chain is built from TRBV7-2 and TRBJ2-7, with 11 bases identical to TRBD2. Germline V gene lookup returns CDR1 SGHTA and CDR2 FQGNSA. Trimming cost V 3 bases and J 6 bases; bases outside gene matches: 7. The CDR3 runs to 15 residues. The CDR3 DNA sequence: TGTGCCAGCAGCTTCACTAGCGGGAGCCGCCTCGAGCAGTACTTC. The encoded protein is CASSFTSGSRLEQYF.

In DNA, the CDR3 is TGCGCCAGCAGCCAAGATCTACTTGCAAGGAGTGAAAAACTGTTTTTT. This codes for CASSQDLLARSEKLFF. The chain uses TRBV4-1 and TRBJ1-4; D is unresolved. Trimming took off 0 bases at V and 7 bases at J, with 15 bases between the two ends. Germline lookup yields CDR1 MGHRA and CDR2 YSYEKL. The length of the CDR3 is 16 residues.

The sample holds a few counts of this clone. The DNA for the CDR3 is TGTGCCAGCAGCCGACGGCTTATGAACACTGAAGCTTTCTTT. Translated: CASSRRLMNTEAFF. The genes are TRBV7-8 and TRBJ1-1; D is unclear. V shed 5 bases and J shed 0 bases, with 10 bases lying between them. The CDR3 covers 14 residues. Germline V gives CDR1 SGHVS, CDR2 FQNEAQ.

The chain combines TRBV11-2 with TRBJ2-7; 7 bases map to TRBD2. Unmatched junction bases numbered 9, after V lost 5 bases and J lost 2 bases. CDR3 length: 15 residues. Germline loops: CDR1 SGHAT, CDR2 FQNNGV. The CDR3 is CASSPSSSGAYEQYF. The CDR3 DNA sequence: TGTGCCAGCAGCCCGAGTTCTAGCGGCGCCTACGAGCAGTACTTC.

This clone came up a few times. The V and J genes are TRBV15 and TRBJ1-1; D uncertain. Trimming removed 0 bases from V and 1 base from J, with 9 bases in between. The CDR3 has 15 residues. CDR1 LNHNV and CDR2 YYDKDF come from the germline V gene (reference sequence). CDR3 loop: CATSRDLSGNTEAFF. CDR3 coding DNA: TGTGCCACCAGCAGAGATTTGTCAGGGAACACTGAAGCTTTCTTT.

The chain joins TRBV27 to TRBJ2-5; 9 nucleotides agree with TRBD1. The CDR3 has 15 amino acids. Germline loops: CDR1 MNHEY, CDR2 SMNVEV (reference sequence). V was clipped by 0 bases and J by 3 bases; unmatched bases: 2. The CDR3 loop is CASSLSGTGKETQYF. DNA for the CDR3: TGTGCCAGCAGTTTATCAGGGACAGGGAAAGAGACCCAGTACTTC.

This clone has just a few counts. The CDR3 DNA reads as TGTGCCAGCAGCCAAGAGCAGGGGAACAAGCAGCCCCAGCATTTT. Amino acid sequence: CASSQEQGNKQPQHF. The chain employs TRBV4-2 and TRBJ1-5, with a tentative D call TRBD1 (6 bases). The CDR3 loop spans 15 amino acids. Between the trimmed V and J ends, which lost 0 bases and 7 bases, there was a span of 13 bases. CDR1 is LGHNA and CDR2 is YNFKEQ in the germline V gene.

On this clone: A junction boundary mismatches the germline segment, possibly from a read error. The J gene is TRBJ2-2, the V gene TRBV11-2; D is possibly TRBD1 (5 bases). Germline CDR1 and CDR2: SGHAT and FQNNGV. This CDR3 region has 17 residues. CDR3 amino acids: CASRLGRGRRNTGELFF. In DNA form, the CDR3 reads TGTGCCAGCAGGTTAGGTAGGGGCAGGCGAAACACCGGGGAGCTGTTTTTT.

The chain has TRBV5-4 and TRBJ2-1; TRBD1 matches at 7 bases. Losses at the gene ends were 4 bases for V and 8 bases for J; bases not matched to a gene: 9. This CDR3 is 14 amino acids long. The germline V gene has CDR1 SGHNT and CDR2 YYREEE (reference sequence). The chain's CDR3 is CASSRKDRADEQFF. The CDR3 DNA sequence: TGTGCCAGCAGCCGCAAAGACAGGGCCGATGAGCAGTTCTTC.

A few counts support this clone. J is TRBJ2-3 and V is TRBV7-9; D gene ambiguous. CDR1 is SEHNR and CDR2 is FQNEAQ in the germline V gene (reference sequence). Trimming stripped 5 bases from V and 1 base from J, with 16 bases between. The CDR3 consists of 16 residues. CDR3 loop: CASSKPRAFGTDTQYF. CDR3 nucleotide sequence: TGTGCCAGCAGCAAACCTCGGGCGTTTGGCACAGATACGCAGTATTTT.

V is TRBV6-4 and J is TRBJ1-2, with D hard to call. V was cut by 0 bases and J by 4 bases, with 15 bases left in between. The germline CDR1 and CDR2 sequences are MRHNA and SNTAGT. This CDR3 has 16 residues. CDR3 loop: CASSDSGPPKCYGYTF. CDR3 coding DNA: TGTGCCAGCAGTGACTCCGGGCCCCCGAAATGCTATGGCTACACCTTC.

The CDR3 sequence is CASSPLGSMNTEAFF. The DNA of the CDR3 is TGTGCCAGCAGCCCACTTGGTTCGATGAACACTGAAGCTTTCTTT. The rearrangement uses TRBV7-3 and TRBJ1-1, with no clear D. V dropped 5 bases and J dropped 0 bases, with 13 bases sitting between them. The CDR3 length is 15 residues. Germline V gene data show CDR1 as SGHTA and CDR2 as FQGTGA.

This clone came up once. The chain couples TRBV7-9 to TRBJ2-1, with D perhaps TRBD1 (5 bases). CDR3 length: 17 residues. Looked up from germline, CDR1 is SEHNR and CDR2 is FQNEAQ (reference sequence). V dropped 1 base and J dropped 6 bases, with 19 bases sitting between them. The CDR3 loop is CASSLVSWGGLPNEQFF. As DNA, the CDR3 is TGTGCCAGCAGCTTAGTGTCTTGGGGCGGCCTACCCAATGAGCAGTTCTTC.

The chain is built from TRBV4-2 and TRBJ2-6, with D possibly matching TRBD1 (6 bases). The CDR3 runs to 16 residues. The V and J ends lost 2 bases and 2 bases respectively, with 10 bases between them. From germline, CDR1 is LGHNA and CDR2 YNFKEQ. In nucleotides, the CDR3 is TGTGCCAGCAGCCAACCCGAGGGGGCTGGGGCCAACGTCCTGACTTTC. It codes for CASSQPEGAGANVLTF.

The chain links TRBV27 to TRBJ1-2, with TRBD1 matching 7 bases. V lost 1 base and J lost 8; bases outside the gene matches: 13. The CDR3 contains 16 residues. Germline CDR1 is MNHEY and CDR2 is SMNVEV (reference sequence). DNA of the CDR3: TGTGCCAGCAGTTTATTAGGCCAGGGACAGTCGGGCGGCTACACCTTC. Amino acids: CASSLLGQGQSGGYTF.

This rearrangement joins TRBV2 to TRBJ2-1; D unresolved. Germline V gene lookup returns CDR1 SNHLY and CDR2 FYNNEI. V lost 4 bases and J 6 bases, leaving 16 bases between the germline ends. This CDR3 spans 15 amino acids. For the CDR3, the DNA is TGTGCCAGCAGTGTCGTACAGTTGGCCCCCAATGAGCAGTTCTTC. It specifies CASSVVQLAPNEQFF. Combining the CDR3 with reference TRBV2 and TRBJ2-1 gives the whole variable domain EPEVTQTPSHQVTQMGQEVILRCVPISNHLYFYWYRQILGQKVEFLVSFYNNEISEKSEIFDDQFSVERPDGSNFTLKIRSTKLEDSAMYFCASSVVQLAPNEQFFGPGTRLTVL.